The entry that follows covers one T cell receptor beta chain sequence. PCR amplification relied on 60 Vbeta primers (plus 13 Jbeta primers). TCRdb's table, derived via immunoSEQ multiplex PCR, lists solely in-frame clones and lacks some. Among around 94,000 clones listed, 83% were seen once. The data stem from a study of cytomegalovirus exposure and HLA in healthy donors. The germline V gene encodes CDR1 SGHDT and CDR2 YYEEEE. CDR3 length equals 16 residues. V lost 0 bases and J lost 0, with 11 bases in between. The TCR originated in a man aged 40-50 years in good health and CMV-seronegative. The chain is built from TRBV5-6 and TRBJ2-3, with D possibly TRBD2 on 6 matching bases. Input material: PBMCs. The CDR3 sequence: CASSLELRGSTDTQYF. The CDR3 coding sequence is TGTGCCAGCAGCTTGGAGTTGCGGGGAAGCACAGATACGCAGTATTTT.